This T cell receptor beta chain was identified during a study of molecular identifiers for immune sequencing clone quantification. This clonotype was counted only a few times. Antigen specificity is unknown. Trimming at V came to 1 base and at J to 4 bases, leaving 9 bases not matched to a gene. CDR3 length: 16 amino acids. Germline values: CDR1 SGHVS, CDR2 FQNEAQ. Preparation of naive CD8 libraries involved roughly 18,000 to 1,100,000 sorted cells and 10%, 30% or 50% RNA. Naive CD8 T cells, phenotype CD8+CD4-CCR7+CD45RA+, were sorted. TCRdb itself ran the PCR reads through MiXCR, one entry per CDR3 protein. The sample contains around 300,000 distinct CDR3 sequences, about 22% of which appear only once. Study outcomes and limitations: Sizes of highly expanded clones could be underestimated through identical TCRs sharing a barcode.

The chain is built from TRBV7-8 and TRBJ2-7; TRBD1 aligns across 8 bases. The receptor comes from a human donor in good health. Some libraries in this study had Jurkat cell RNA spiked in. The specimen sequenced was naive CD8+ T cells from blood, with Jurkat cell RNA spiked in. Subset reported: FACS-sorted CD8+CD4-CCR7+CD45RA+ naive T cells. The DNA of the CDR3 is TGTGCCAGCAGCTTAGACCCGGGACAGGCGATTTACGAGCAGTACTTC. It translates to CASSLDPGQAIYEQYF.